This TCR beta chain was sequenced in a study of OX40 agonist ivuxolimab in advanced cancers. Study context: Each patient was given ivuxolimab into a vein every 2 weeks, at 0.01 to 10 mg/kg.

TCRdb's table, derived via immunoSEQ multiplex PCR, lists solely in-frame clones and lacks some. In the table there are tens of thousands of clones, 75% to 95% of which are singletons. Material: CD4+ or CD8+ T cells sorted from blood, obtained in a trial of the OX40 agonist ivuxolimab. The TCR originated in an adult with an advanced solid tumor such as melanoma, head and neck, liver or kidney cancer.

For the CDR3, the DNA is TGTGCCAGCAGCTTAAGTCCTGGCGAGGTACTGTTTTTT. This encodes CASSLSPGEVLFF. The V gene is TRBV7-3, the J gene TRBJ1-4; D is undetermined. The ends were cut back, 1 base at V and 13 bases at J, with 13 bases in the middle. CDR3 length: 13 residues. Germline V CDR1 and CDR2: SGHTA, FQGTGA.